The clone carrying this TCR beta chain was observed a few times. Each mixed lymphocyte reaction held some 200,000 CFSE-labeled responders and some 200,000 irradiated violet-dye-labeled stimulators. CFSE-low proliferating responders, CD3+CD4+ and CD3+CD8+, were sorted post-reaction. This table comes from immunoSEQ multiplex PCR, and its TCRdb copy is limited to in-frame clones, with some not included. The data contain 12,000 to 15,000 clones, 30% to 35% of them singletons. The entry originates in a study of graft-versus-host responses after intestinal transplantation. Study details: Grafts that recipients had were multivisceral, liver-intestinal, or isolated intestinal transplants. Broader study findings: GvH clones were found in recipient marrow; some appeared first in ileum or blood.

V lost 1 base and J lost 6; bases outside the gene matches: 3. Germline CDR1 and CDR2: SGHAT and FQNNGV. CDR3 size: 16 residues. This TCR came from a human patient who received an intestinal transplant. The J gene is TRBJ2-1, the V gene TRBV11-2; TRBD2 agrees at 13 bases. The starting material was alloreactive CD8+ T cells from a mixed lymphocyte reaction culture, obtained before intestinal transplant. Subset meaning: CFSE-low proliferating T cells sorted from roughly six-day pre-transplant mixed lymphocyte reaction (GvH or HvG direction). CDR3 nucleotides: TGTGCCAGCAGCTTAGGGGGACTAGCGGGAATCAATGAGCAGTTCTTC. It specifies CASSLGGLAGINEQFF.